A selection of T cell receptor beta chains follows, all from one sample in a study of blood T cells in healthy people across ages. MiXCR was run by TCRdb on the 5' RACE reads, yielding one entry per CDR3 protein. The sample lists 700,000 to 900,000 distinct CDR3 sequences, about 55% seen once, with approximately 40% in the top ten. Sequenced sample: blood. These receptors were collected from a man older than 75 in good health. The CDR3 runs from the conserved cysteine through the conserved F or W. A D gene is named only where the DNA matches it firmly. Clone size appears in some rows only: once, few, many, or a class for an expanded clone.

>TRBV15|.|.|15|TRBJ2-3
CATSRLRDSTDTQYF
TGTGCCACCAGCAGGCTACGAGATAGTACAGATACGCAGTATTTT
>TRBV2|.|.|13|TRBJ2-1
CASIGLAGETQFF
TGTGCCAGCATAGGGCTAGCCGGAGAGACCCAGTTCTTC
>TRBV3-1|.|.|11|TRBJ1-1
CASSLGGFAFF
TGTGCCAGCAGCCTCGGGGGTTTTGCTTTCTTT
>TRBV6-5|few|TRBD2|17|TRBJ2-3
CASSLGLAGGQAITQYF
TGTGCCAGCAGTTTGGGACTAGCGGGAGGCCAGGCAATTACGCAGTATTTT
>TRBV27|.|TRBD2|20|TRBJ2-1
CASSLWGTGSPGLAGGGQFF
TGTGCCAGCAGTTTATGGGGGACAGGGTCTCCGGGACTAGCGGGAGGTGGGCAGTTCTTC
>TRBV7-2|few|.|14|TRBJ2-5
CASSFRTSRATQYF
TGTGCCAGCAGCTTCCGAACCTCGAGGGCGACCCAGTACTTC
>TRBV7-2|few|TRBD1|15|TRBJ2-5
CASSLGSGGRQTQYF
TGTGCCAGCTCTTTGGGTTCAGGGGGCAGGCAGACCCAGTACTTC
>TRBV3-1|.|.|16|TRBJ2-3
CASSQDNFVAHRYAYF
TGTGCCAGCAGCCAAGATAACTTTGTAGCTCACAGATACGCGTATTTT
>TRBV12-3/TRBV12-4|few|TRBD2|19|TRBJ2-7
CASSSLAGGPVGGYNEQYF
TGTGCCAGCAGTTCTTTAGCGGGAGGGCCTGTGGGGGGCTACAATGAGCAGTACTTC
>TRBV18|once|.|13|TRBJ1-5
CASSPSNNQPQHF
TGTGCCAGCTCACCATCAAACAATCAGCCCCAGCATTTT
>TRBV11-1|few|.|13|TRBJ2-1
CASSQTRYNEQFF
TGTGCCAGCAGCCAAACACGCTACAATGAGCAGTTCTTC
>TRBV9|few|.|15|TRBJ2-7
CASSAREVGRYEQYF
TGTGCCAGCAGCGCTCGGGAAGTAGGCCGCTACGAGCAGTACTTC
>TRBV10-3|.|.|14|TRBJ2-7
CAISESGNPYEQYF
TGTGCCATCAGTGAGTCGGGGAACCCCTACGAGCAGTACTTC
>TRBV27|.|TRBD1|13|TRBJ1-1
CASKGAGLAEAFF
TGTGCCAGCAAGGGGGCAGGGCTGGCTGAAGCTTTCTTT
>TRBV12-3/TRBV12-4|.|TRBD2|16|TRBJ2-5
CASSPRGLAGKETQYF
TGTGCCAGCAGTCCGCGAGGACTAGCGGGGAAAGAGACCCAGTACTTC
>TRBV6-6|few|.|16|TRBJ2-7
CASSYSREQGTYEQYF
TGTGCCAGCAGTTACTCGCGGGAACAGGGTACCTACGAGCAGTACTTC
>TRBV29-1|.|TRBD2|16|TRBJ2-3
CSVEDQAGGDADTQYF
TGCAGCGTTGAAGATCAAGCGGGAGGGGATGCAGATACGCAGTATTTT
>TRBV12-3/TRBV12-4|.|.|13|TRBJ2-7
CASSPRRATEQYF
TGTGCCAGCAGTCCCCGAAGGGCGACCGAGCAGTACTTC
>TRBV11-3|few|.|12|TRBJ2-5
CASSAGSQTQYF
TGTGCCAGCAGCGCGGGCAGTCAGACCCAGTACTTC
>TRBV12-3/TRBV12-4|few|.|14|TRBJ2-7
CASSFGRRGHEQYF
TGTGCCAGCAGTTTCGGTCGTCGCGGCCACGAGCAGTACTTC
>TRBV5-1|.|.|17|TRBJ2-7
CASSLGARTASSYEQYF
TGCGCCAGCAGCTTGGGGGCGCGGACAGCCAGCTCCTACGAGCAGTACTTC
>TRBV29-1|many|.|12|TRBJ2-5
CSDHGGGETQYF
TGCAGCGACCACGGGGGAGGAGAGACCCAGTACTTC